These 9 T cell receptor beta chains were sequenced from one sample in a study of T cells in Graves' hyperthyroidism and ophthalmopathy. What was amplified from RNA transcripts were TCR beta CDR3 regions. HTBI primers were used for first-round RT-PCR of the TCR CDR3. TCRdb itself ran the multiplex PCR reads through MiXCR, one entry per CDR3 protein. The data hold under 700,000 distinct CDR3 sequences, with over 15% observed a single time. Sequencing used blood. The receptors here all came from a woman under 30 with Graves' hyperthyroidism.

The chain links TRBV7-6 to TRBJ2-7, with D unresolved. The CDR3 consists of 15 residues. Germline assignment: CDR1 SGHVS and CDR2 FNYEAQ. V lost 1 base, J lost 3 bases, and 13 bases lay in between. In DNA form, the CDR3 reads TGTGCCAGCAGCTTAGGGGGTTGGGCAGACTACGAGCAGTACTTC. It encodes CASSLGGWADYEQYF. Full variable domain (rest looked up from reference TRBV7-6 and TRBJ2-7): GAGVSQSPRYKVTKRGQDVALRCDPISGHVSLYWYRQALGQGPEFLTYFNYEAQQDKSGLPNDRFSAERPEGSISTLTIQRTEQRDSAMYRCASSLGGWADYEQYFGPGTRLTVT.

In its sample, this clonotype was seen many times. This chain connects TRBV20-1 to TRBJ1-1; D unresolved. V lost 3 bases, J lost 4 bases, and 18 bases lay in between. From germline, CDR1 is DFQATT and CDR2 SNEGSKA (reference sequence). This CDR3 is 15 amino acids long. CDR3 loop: CSARELGDLGTEAFF. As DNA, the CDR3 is TGCAGTGCTAGGGAATTGGGAGACTTGGGCACTGAAGCTTTCTTT.

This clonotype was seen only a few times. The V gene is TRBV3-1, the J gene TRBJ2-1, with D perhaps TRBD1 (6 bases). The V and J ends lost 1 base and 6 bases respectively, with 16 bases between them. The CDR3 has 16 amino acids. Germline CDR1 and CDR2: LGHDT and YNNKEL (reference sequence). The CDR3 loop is CASSQVVGQQTNEQFF. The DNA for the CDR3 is TGTGCCAGCAGCCAAGTGGTAGGACAGCAGACCAATGAGCAGTTCTTC.

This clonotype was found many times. The CDR3 DNA sequence: TGTGCCAGCACCCCTGGGGAGGTCGGGGAGCTGTTTTTT. Translating gives CASTPGEVGELFF. The V and J genes are TRBV6-2 or TRBV6-3 and TRBJ2-2; D possibly corresponds to TRBD2 (6 bases). This CDR3 region has 13 residues. The ends were cut back, 7 bases at V and 7 bases at J, with 13 bases in the middle. Germline values: CDR1 MNHEY, CDR2 SVGEGT.

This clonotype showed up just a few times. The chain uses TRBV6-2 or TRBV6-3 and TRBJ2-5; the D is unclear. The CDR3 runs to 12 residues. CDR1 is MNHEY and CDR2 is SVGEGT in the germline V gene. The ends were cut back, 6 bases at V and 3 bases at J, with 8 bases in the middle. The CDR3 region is CASSNPKETQYF. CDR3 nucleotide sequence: TGTGCCAGCAGCAACCCTAAAGAGACCCAGTACTTC.

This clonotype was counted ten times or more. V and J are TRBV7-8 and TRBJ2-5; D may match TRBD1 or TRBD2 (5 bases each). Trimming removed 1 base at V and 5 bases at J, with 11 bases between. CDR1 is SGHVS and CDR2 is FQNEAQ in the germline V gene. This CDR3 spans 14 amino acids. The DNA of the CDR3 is TGTGCCAGCAGCTTAGGGGGGAAGTGGGAGACCCAGTACTTC. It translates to CASSLGGKWETQYF. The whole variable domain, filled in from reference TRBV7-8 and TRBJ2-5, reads GAGVSQSPRYKVAKRGQDVALRCDPISGHVSLFWYQQALGQGPEFLTYFQNEAQLDKSGLPSDRFFAERPEGSVSTLKIQRTQQEDSAVYLCASSLGGKWETQYFGPGTRLLVL.

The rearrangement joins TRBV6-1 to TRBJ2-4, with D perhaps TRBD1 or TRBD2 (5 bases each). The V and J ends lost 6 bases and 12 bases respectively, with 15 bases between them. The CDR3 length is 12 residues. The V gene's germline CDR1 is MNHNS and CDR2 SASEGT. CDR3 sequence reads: CASRDGTGPQYF. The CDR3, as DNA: TGTGCCAGCAGAGACGGGACGGGGCCTCAGTACTTC.

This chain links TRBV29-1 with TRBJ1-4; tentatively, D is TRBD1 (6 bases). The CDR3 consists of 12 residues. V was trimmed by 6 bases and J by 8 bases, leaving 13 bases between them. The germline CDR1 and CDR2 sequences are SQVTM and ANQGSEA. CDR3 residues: CSVGGLGEKLFF. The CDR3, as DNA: TGCAGCGTCGGGGGGCTAGGCGAAAAACTGTTTTTT.

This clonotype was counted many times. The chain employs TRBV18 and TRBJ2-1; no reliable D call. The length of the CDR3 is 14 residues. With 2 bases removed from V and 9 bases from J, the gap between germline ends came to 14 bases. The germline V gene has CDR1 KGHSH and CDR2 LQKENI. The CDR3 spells CASSPNKSGTEQFF. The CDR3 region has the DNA TGTGCCAGCTCACCAAACAAATCAGGTACTGAGCAGTTCTTC.